The 27 T cell receptor beta chains reported below all come from one sample, sequenced in a study of post-analysis software for immune sequencing data. These receptors' antigens are unknown. The TCR beta cDNA libraries carried unique molecular identifiers. MiXCR was run by TCRdb on the PCR reads, yielding one entry per CDR3 protein. This table has about 770,000 distinct CDR3 sequences, 46% appearing once. Study outcomes and limitations: Patients showed TRBV5-6, TRBV5-1 and TRBV20-1 among five TRBV segments more frequent than in controls.

Specimen: blood. All receptors derive from a girl between 5 and 17 years old with multiple sclerosis.

This clonotype has only a few counts. This chain links TRBV29-1 with TRBJ1-2, with TRBD1 matching 7 bases. The CDR3 length is 14 residues. The J segment lost 2 bases and the V segment lost 8 bases, leaving 11 bases of the junction unmatched. CDR1 and CDR2 (germline): SQVTM, ANQGSEA. CDR3 coding DNA: TGCAGCTCCGAGGGGGACAGCGGGAACTATGGCTACACCTTC. It is translated as CSSEGDSGNYGYTF.

To note about this clonotype: One end of the junction varies from germline; a read error may be responsible. The chain recombines TRBV5-6 with TRBJ1-2, with 10 bases that match TRBD1. The germline gives CDR1 SGHDT, CDR2 YYEEEE. This CDR3 is built from 15 residues. CDR3 nucleotides: TGTGCCAGCAGCTCCACGGGACAGGGGAACTATGGTTACACCTTC. It specifies CASSSTGQGNYGYTF. Based on the CDR3 plus reference TRBV5-6 and TRBJ1-2, the full variable domain is DAGVTQSPTHLIKTRGQQVTLRCSPKSGHDTVSWYQQALGQGPQFIFQYYEEEERQRGNFPDRFSGHQFPNYSSELNVNALLLGDSALYLCASSSTGQGNYGYTFGSGTRLTVV.

For the CDR3, the DNA is TGCAGCGTGACGGGACTCTACGAGCAGTACTTC. Translated, it gives CSVTGLYEQYF. This chain joins TRBV29-1 and TRBJ2-7; D is perhaps TRBD2 (6 bases). Germline assignment: CDR1 SQVTM and CDR2 ANQGSEA. Trimming pared 6 bases from V and 3 bases from J, leaving 9 bases between. The CDR3 runs to 11 residues.

The chain carries TRBV27 and TRBJ1-1; D ambiguous. Germline-derived CDR1 and CDR2 are MNHEY and SMNVEV (reference sequence). V lost 6 bases, J lost 1 base, and 9 bases lay in between. CDR3 length equals 13 residues. Here the CDR3 reads CASRSTPNTEAFF. The CDR3 nucleotides read TGTGCCAGCAGAAGCACACCGAACACTGAAGCTTTCTTT.

This clonotype was counted only a few times. This chain links TRBV15 with TRBJ1-6; 7 bases align to TRBD1. Trimming at V came to 1 base and at J to 7 bases, leaving 7 bases not matched to a gene. Germline assignment: CDR1 LNHNV and CDR2 YYDKDF (reference sequence). The CDR3 contains 16 residues. CDR3: CATSRGLDRENSPLHF. The CDR3 bases are TGTGCCACCAGCAGAGGCCTTGACAGGGAGAATTCACCCCTCCACTTT. The whole variable domain, filled in from reference TRBV15 and TRBJ1-6, reads DAMVIQNPRYQVTQFGKPVTLSCSQTLNHNVMYWYQQKSSQAPKLLFHYYDKDFNNEADTPDNFQSRRPNTSFCFLDIRSPGLGDTAMYLCATSRGLDRENSPLHFGNGTRLTVT.

This clonotype was counted once. The chain couples TRBV6-1 to TRBJ1-2; maybe TRBD1 (5 bases). The CDR3 loop spans 14 amino acids. CDR1 is MNHNS and CDR2 is SASEGT in the germline V gene. The ends were cut back, 8 bases at V and 6 bases at J, with 19 bases in the middle. The CDR3 bases are TGTGCCAGCGTGGCGGGGCACCTGCGGAATGGCTACACCTTC. Translating it yields CASVAGHLRNGYTF.

The rearrangement joins TRBV28 to TRBJ1-6, with 11 bases fitting TRBD1. The V gene end was trimmed by 6 bases and the J gene end by 7 bases; junction bases not matched to a gene: 8. Germline lookup yields CDR1 MDHEN and CDR2 SYDVKM. The CDR3 spans 16 residues. The CDR3 nucleotides read TGTGCCAGCAGCATAGCCGGGACAGGGGGAAATTCACCCCTCCACTTT. Translating it yields CASSIAGTGGNSPLHF.

The rearrangement links TRBV14 to TRBJ2-6; weak D call: TRBD2 (6 bases). Germline V lookup: CDR1 SGHDN, CDR2 FVKESK. The CDR3 runs to 17 residues. V was trimmed by 4 bases and J by 4 bases, leaving 17 bases between them. DNA of the CDR3: TGTGCCAGCAGCCCAATGATGAGGGAGGCAGGGGCCAACGTCCTGACTTTC. As protein: CASSPMMREAGANVLTF.

This clonotype was observed a handful of times. The chain uses TRBV28 and TRBJ2-5, with TRBD2 matching 8 bases. The CDR3 spans 15 residues. Trimming cost V 1 base and J 5 bases; bases outside gene matches: 6. The germline CDR1 and CDR2 sequences are MDHEN and SYDVKM. CDR3 loop: CASSLSAGDQETQYF. The CDR3 region has the DNA TGTGCCAGCAGTTTATCAGCGGGAGATCAGGAGACCCAGTACTTC.

The CDR3 spells CASSVGAQGGLQETQYF. The CDR3 nucleotides read TGTGCCAGCAGCGTAGGTGCCCAGGGGGGGCTCCAAGAGACCCAGTACTTC. The gene calls are TRBV9 and TRBJ2-5; perhaps D is TRBD1 or TRBD2 (7 bases each). The germline CDR1 and CDR2 sequences are SGDLS and YYNGEE. This CDR3 has 17 residues. Trimming shortened V by 0 bases and J by 1 base, and 16 bases separated the two germline ends.

This chain links TRBV9 with TRBJ2-3; weak D call: TRBD2 (5 bases). V was pared by 1 base and J by 3 bases, with 9 bases between. CDR3 length: 14 residues. The germline gives CDR1 SGDLS, CDR2 YYNGEE. The CDR3 spells CASSVLARTDTQYF. The CDR3 nucleotides are TGTGCCAGCAGCGTATTAGCGAGGACAGATACGCAGTATTTT.

V and J are TRBV20-1 and TRBJ2-3; D is perhaps TRBD2 (5 bases). V was trimmed by 6 bases and J by 3 bases, leaving 19 bases between them. This CDR3 contains 15 residues. Germline V gene lookup returns CDR1 DFQATT and CDR2 SNEGSKA (reference sequence). In DNA, the CDR3 is TGCAGTGCCAACGGTGTGGGGAGAGATACAGATACGCAGTATTTT. Translation: CSANGVGRDTDTQYF.

This chain connects TRBV24-1 to TRBJ2-7, with D possibly called TRBD1 or TRBD2 (5 bases each). Trimming shortened V by 3 bases and J by 0 bases, and 14 bases separated the two germline ends. This CDR3 contains 16 residues. Germline CDR1 reads KGHDR; CDR2 reads SFDVKD. CDR3 sequence: CATSDGGKGSSYEQYF. The DNA of the CDR3 is TGTGCCACCAGTGATGGGGGAAAGGGGAGCTCCTACGAGCAGTACTTC.

The chain joins TRBV28 to TRBJ2-3; 8 bases fit TRBD2. The CDR3 spans 17 residues. Germline CDR1 is MDHEN and CDR2 is SYDVKM. Losses at the gene ends were 6 bases for V and 2 bases for J; bases not matched to a gene: 13. This CDR3 reads CASSPPPKRENTDTQYF. Written as DNA, the CDR3 is TGTGCCAGCAGCCCTCCCCCCAAGCGGGAGAACACAGATACGCAGTATTTT.

The V and J genes are TRBV20-1 and TRBJ2-1; no clear D. The germline V gene encodes CDR1 DFQATT and CDR2 SNEGSKA (reference sequence). The V and J ends lost 3 bases and 8 bases respectively, with 14 bases between them. This CDR3 has 13 residues. CDR3 sequence: CSASVSGWDEQFF. The CDR3 nucleotides are TGCAGTGCTAGTGTTTCCGGGTGGGATGAGCAGTTCTTC.

V and J are TRBV10-3 and TRBJ1-1; possibly TRBD1 for D (5 bases). CDR1 is ENHRY and CDR2 is SYGVKD in the germline V gene. The CDR3 extends over 14 amino acids. V gave up 0 bases and J gave up 5 bases, with 10 bases separating them. DNA of the CDR3: TGTGCCATCAGTGAGTCGAACGGGGGGACTGAAGCTTTCTTT. Its protein product is CAISESNGGTEAFF.

Of note for this clonotype: In this CDR3 the conserved last residue, phenylalanine or tryptophan, is missing, so a read error is likely. The rearrangement joins TRBV4-3 to TRBJ2-1; D might be TRBD2 (5 bases). The CDR3 spans 13 residues. Trimming shortened V by 4 bases and J by 12 bases, and 16 bases separated the two germline ends. CDR1 and CDR2 (germline): LGHNA, YSLEER. The CDR3 is CASSRRMEVPQFL. CDR3 nucleotides: TGCGCCAGCAGCCGACGTATGGAGGTGCCGCAGTTCTTA.

The chain couples TRBV20-1 to TRBJ2-7; D gene uncertain. V gave up 5 bases and J gave up 0 bases, with 8 bases separating them. This CDR3 contains 12 residues. CDR1 is DFQATT, CDR2 SNEGSKA, per germline (reference sequence). The CDR3 sequence: CSAVSPSYEQYF. The CDR3 DNA reads as TGCAGTGCTGTTAGTCCCTCCTACGAGCAGTACTTC.

The genes are TRBV15 and TRBJ1-2; a weak D match, TRBD1 (6 bases). Trimming removed 0 bases at V and 8 bases at J, with 19 bases between. CDR3 length equals 16 residues. Germline-derived CDR1 and CDR2 are LNHNV and YYDKDF (reference sequence). The CDR3 DNA is TGTGCCACCAGCAGAGATCTGATACAGGGAGAATGGGGCTACACCTTC. It codes for CATSRDLIQGEWGYTF.

This clonotype occurred a few times. The chain is built from TRBV18 and TRBJ2-5; no clear D gene. The germline CDR1 and CDR2 sequences are KGHSH and LQKENI. Between the trimmed V and J ends, which lost 3 bases and 5 bases, there was a span of 7 bases. This CDR3 spans 12 amino acids. This chain's CDR3 is CASSPPTETQYF. In nucleotides, the CDR3 is TGTGCCAGCTCACCTCCGACCGAGACCCAGTACTTC.

This chain joins TRBV10-3 and TRBJ2-3; 10 bases line up with TRBD1. Germline V lookup: CDR1 ENHRY, CDR2 SYGVKD. The CDR3 is 14 amino acids. Trimming at V came to 10 bases and at J to 1 base, leaving 5 bases not matched to a gene. The CDR3 DNA is TGTGCCACCGGACAGGGGGAAGGCACAGATACGCAGTATTTT. Amino acids: CATGQGEGTDTQYF.

CDR3 DNA sequence: TGTGCCAGCAGCGAGCCGACGGGGACCTACCTGGATGAGCAGTTCTTC. Translated: CASSEPTGTYLDEQFF. This sequence joins TRBV9 and TRBJ2-1; D may correspond to TRBD1 or TRBD2 (5 bases each). V was clipped by 3 bases and J by 8 bases, with 21 bases between them. The CDR3 is 16 amino acids. Germline-derived CDR1 and CDR2 are SGDLS and YYNGEE.

This chain uses TRBV7-6 with TRBJ1-2, with D possibly TRBD1 on 6 matching bases. V was cut by 1 base and J by 4 bases, with 16 bases left in between. Germline CDR1 SGHVS, CDR2 FNYEAQ. The CDR3 loop spans 16 amino acids. The CDR3 loop is CASSLVPEQGIYGYTF. In DNA, the CDR3 is TGTGCCAGCAGCTTAGTCCCGGAACAGGGAATCTATGGCTACACCTTC.

In its sample, this clonotype was seen a few times. The chain combines TRBV10-3 with TRBJ2-1; TRBD2 aligns across 9 bases. This CDR3 has 15 residues. The V segment lost 10 bases and the J segment 9 bases; nucleotides outside the gene matches: 16. Germline V lookup: CDR1 ENHRY, CDR2 SYGVKD. The CDR3: CATLLGVAGESEQFF. The DNA for the CDR3 is TGTGCCACCCTTCTTGGGGTAGCGGGAGAGAGTGAGCAGTTCTTC.

The rearrangement links TRBV7-8 to TRBJ2-5; D may be TRBD1 or TRBD2 (5 bases each). The CDR3 totals 17 residues. Germline lookup yields CDR1 SGHVS and CDR2 FQNEAQ. The germline V and J ends were trimmed by 6 bases and 0 bases, with 20 bases remaining between them. The CDR3 loop reads CASSPSGADMYQETQYF. CDR3 coding DNA: TGTGCCAGCAGTCCCAGTGGAGCGGACATGTACCAAGAGACCCAGTACTTC. The whole variable domain, remainder taken from reference TRBV7-8 and TRBJ2-5, is GAGVSQSPRYKVAKRGQDVALRCDPISGHVSLFWYQQALGQGPEFLTYFQNEAQLDKSGLPSDRFFAERPEGSVSTLKIQRTQQEDSAVYLCASSPSGADMYQETQYFGPGTRLLVL.

This sequence joins TRBV5-1 and TRBJ2-7; D perhaps matches TRBD1 (6 bases). Trimming removed 3 bases from V and 1 base from J, with 17 bases in between. CDR3 length: 16 residues. Germline CDR1 SGHRS, CDR2 YFSETQ. The CDR3 sequence is CASSSPPGQRSYEQYF. DNA for the CDR3: TGCGCCAGCAGCTCCCCCCCCGGACAGCGATCCTACGAGCAGTACTTC.

As concerns this clonotype: The junction and the germline gene differ at one end; a read error may be behind it. The rearrangement links TRBV6-1 to TRBJ2-1; 11 nucleotides match TRBD2. CDR3 length: 16 amino acids. Germline lookup yields CDR1 MNHNS and CDR2 SASEGT. This chain's CDR3 is CVSSSLAGGAYNEQFF. For the CDR3, the DNA is TGTGTCAGCAGTTCCCTAGCGGGGGGCGCGTACAATGAGCAGTTCTTC.